This T cell receptor beta chain was recovered during a study of blood T cell repertoires in acute mononucleosis. Whole-study context: Mean blood EBV load was around 3.8 log10 copies per million B cells acutely and over 2 at convalescence.

CDR3 size: 14 residues. CDR3s were PCR-amplified with V and J primers adding unique molecular identifiers. Method: immunoSEQ multiplex PCR; TCRdb's copy keeps in-frame clones and lacks some. The sample carries some 940 clones, approximately 30% recorded once. Time point: convalescence about 6 months (5-8 months) after acute presentation (visit 7). Two immunodominant EBV epitopes, BRLF1 109 and BMLF1 280, had their CD8 responses tracked. Sorting used a BRLF1 109-117 tetramer conjugated to PE. For this clone: The junction differs from germline at one of its ends, possibly a read error.

This clonotype originated in a man between 18 and 35 years old with infectious mononucleosis caused by EBV. The chain has TRBV23-1 and TRBJ2-7; a possible D gene is TRBD2 (5 bases). TRBV23-1 carries the ORF label, with uncertain function. The sample was EBV YVL epitope tetramer+ CD8+ T cells sorted from PBMCs, taken during convalescence from infectious mononucleosis. Subset given: CD8 T cells binding a tetramer with EBV BRLF1 109-117 peptide (YVL-BR). The CDR3 DNA reads as TGCGCCAGACCCTTTGAGGCGCCCGGGGAACGAGCAGTATTC. Its protein product is CARPFEAPGERAVF.